This is a list of T cell receptor beta chains from one sample in a study of tumor-infiltrating lymphocytes in primary liver carcinoma. In TCRdb, the multiplex PCR reads were re-called with MiXCR into one record per CDR3 protein. The data show some 55,000 distinct CDR3 sequences, about 73% seen once. The sample was liver tumor tissue from sampling region 2. Receptor source: a man aged 40-49 years with primary liver carcinoma and hepatitis B virus infection. Each CDR3 is given with its conserved first and last residue. D genes are given only for firm matches. Clone size, where shown, is once, few, many, or a class for clones that have expanded.

>.|TRBV7-8|TRBD2|TRBJ2-3
CASSLGLGTDMQYF
TGTGCCAGTAGCTTAGGACTAGGCACAGATATGCAGTATTTT
>.|TRBV7-3|TRBD2|TRBJ2-7
CASSPGTSGSEQYF
TGTGCCAGTAGCCCCGGGACTAGCGGGAGCGAGCAGTACTTC
>.|TRBV6-6|.|TRBJ2-3
CACSYVGNTDTQYF
TGTGCCTGCAGTTACGTGGGGAACACAGATACGCAGTATTTT
>.|TRBV4-2|.|TRBJ2-5
CASSQDILPQETQYF
TGTGCCAGCAGCCAAGATATACTGCCTCAAGAGACCCAGTACTTC
>once|TRBV16|.|TRBJ2-7
CGSSLSNSAYEQYF
TGTGGCAGCAGCCTATCGAACTCCGCCTACGAGCAGTACTTC
>many|TRBV28|.|TRBJ2-3
CASSLEGVRDTQYF
TGTGCCAGCAGTTTAGAAGGGGTCAGGGATACGCAGTATTTT
>many|TRBV12-3/TRBV12-4|.|TRBJ1-5
CASSLARDQPQHF
TGTGCCAGCAGTTTAGCCAGGGATCAGCCCCAGCATTTT
>.|TRBV6-5|.|TRBJ1-2
CASRDDMVHGYTF
TGTGCCAGCAGAGACGACATGGTGCACGGTTACACCTTC
>.|TRBV11-2|.|TRBJ2-2
CASSFGAATNGELFF
TGTGCCAGCAGCTTCGGGGCAGCGACCAATGGGGAGCTGTTTTTT
>.|TRBV29-1|.|TRBJ2-3
CSVGPPCTETQYF
TGCAGTGTTGGCCCACCATGCACAGAGACGCAGTATTTT
>many|TRBV19|TRBD1|TRBJ1-5
CASHNAGTGRRQPQHF
TGTGCCAGTCACAACGCCGGGACAGGGAGACGTCAGCCCCAGCATTTT
>once|TRBV29-1|.|TRBJ2-7
CSILAQSSYEQYF
TGCAGCATTCTAGCGCAGAGCTCCTACGAGCAGTACTTC
>many|TRBV10-2|.|TRBJ2-1
CASSEQGPRDNEQFF
TGCGCCAGCAGTGAGCAGGGGCCCCGTGACAATGAGCAGTTCTTC
>.|TRBV11-1|.|TRBJ2-1
CASSLDLGLPTHERFF
TGTGCCAGCAGCTTAGACCTGGGACTCCCTACGCATGAGCGGTTCTTC
>many|TRBV6-5|TRBD1|TRBJ2-2
CASRFTGGASTGELFF
TGTGCCAGCAGATTCACAGGGGGAGCGAGCACCGGGGAGCTGTTTTTT
>.|TRBV5-4|.|TRBJ2-7
CTSSLVGALGYEQYF
TGTACCAGCAGCTTGGTGGGGGCGCTTGGCTACGAGCAGTACTTC
>.|TRBV4-1|.|TRBJ2-2
CASIQALNTGKLFF
TGCGCCAGCATCCAAGCTCTGAACACAGGGAAGCTGTTTTTT
>once|TRBV5-5|.|TRBJ2-2
CASSFGVSTGEPFF
TGTGCCAGCAGCTTTGGCGTCTCCACCGGGGAGCCGTTTTTT
>.|TRBV11-2|.|TRBJ2-7
CVSSHLPAYEQYF
TGTGTCAGCAGCCATCTTCCGGCCTACGAGCAGTACTTC
>many|TRBV28|TRBD2|TRBJ2-7
CASSLAGLALEQYF
TGTGCCAGCAGTTTAGCAGGACTAGCGCTCGAGCAGTACTTC
>.|TRBV7-2|TRBD2|TRBJ2-5
CASSLGIRSGRAETQYF
TGTGCCAGCAGCTTAGGAATTCGGAGCGGGAGGGCAGAGACCCAGTACTTC
>.|TRBV4-1|TRBD2|TRBJ2-1
CASCKRAGLAGDEQFF
TGCGCCAGCTGCAAGAGGGCAGGACTAGCCGGGGATGAGCAGTTCTTT
>many|TRBV4-1|.|TRBJ1-3
CASSQAVRGTLRSGNTIYF
TGCGCCAGCAGCCAGGCCGTAAGGGGAACGCTACGGTCTGGAAACACCATATATTTT
>.|TRBV19|.|TRBJ2-6
CSSGAGTVSGANVLTF
TGTTCCAGTGGGGCAGGAACTGTCTCTGGGGCCAACGTCCTGACTTTC
>.|TRBV4-1|.|TRBJ1-3
CVSSQAWTAENTIYF
TGCGTCAGCAGCCAAGCGTGGACAGCCGAAAACACCATATATTTT
>.|TRBV20-1|TRBD1|TRBJ2-7
CSALSQGARSYEQYF
TGCAGTGCTCTATCACAGGGGGCTAGGTCCTACGAGCAGTACTTC
>.|TRBV28|.|TRBJ2-7
CVSSLRQACYEQYF
TGTGTCAGCAGTTTAAGACAGGCGTGCTACGAGCAGTACTTC
>.|TRBV29-1|.|TRBJ2-6
CSAFPAGYGANVLTF
TGCAGCGCCTTCCCCGCGGGTTATGGGGCCAACGTCCTGACTTTC
>.|TRBV6-2/TRBV6-3|TRBD2|TRBJ2-7
CANRGLAGEDPYEQYF
TGTGCCAACAGGGGACTAGCGGGAGAGGACCCCTACGAGCAGTACTTC
>.|TRBV7-3|TRBD2|TRBJ2-2
CTSSLRGGLAAYRSGELFF
TGTACCAGCAGCTTAAGAGGGGGACTAGCGGCTTACAGATCCGGGGAGCTGTTTTTT